This is a list of T cell receptor beta chains from one sample in a study of blood T cell repertoires in COVID-19. Only in-frame clones appear in the TCRdb table, and some are missing; sequencing was by immunoSEQ multiplex PCR. This sample has roughly 160,000 clones; just over 90% occur once, and the top ten carry about 2.5%. Sequenced sample: peripheral blood. Source of these receptors: a man between 18 and 35 years old with acute or convalescent COVID-19. CDR3s include the opening cysteine and the closing phenylalanine or tryptophan. The order of the fields is D gene, J gene, clone size, V gene, CDR3 DNA, CDR3 protein. The D gene is left open where the match is weak. Expanded clones are given a class, and other clones once, few, many or no size at all.

D gene: TRBD1
J gene: TRBJ1-1
clone size: NA
V gene: TRBV2
CDR3 DNA: TGTGCCGGAAAGGACAGGGGAATGAACACTGAAGCTTTCTTT
CDR3 protein: CAGKDRGMNTEAFF

D gene: NA
J gene: TRBJ2-7
clone size: NA
V gene: TRBV9
CDR3 DNA: TGTGCCAGCAGCGTTTCGTCAGGGCTCCCGTACGAGCAGTACTTC
CDR3 protein: CASSVSSGLPYEQYF

D gene: NA
J gene: TRBJ2-7
clone size: NA
V gene: TRBV7-9
CDR3 DNA: TGTGCCAGCAGCCCTCCTCCCGAGCAGTACTTC
CDR3 protein: CASSPPPEQYF

D gene: NA
J gene: TRBJ2-7
clone size: NA
V gene: TRBV6-5
CDR3 DNA: TGTGCCAGCAGTTACACATCAGGGTCCGGCCTCGAGCAGTACTTC
CDR3 protein: CASSYTSGSGLEQYF

D gene: NA
J gene: TRBJ1-1
clone size: NA
V gene: TRBV30
CDR3 DNA: TGTGCCTGGAGCGCGGTTCGGGGGGCGTTGAAGAGGACTGAAGCTTTCTTT
CDR3 protein: CAWSAVRGALKRTEAFF

D gene: TRBD2
J gene: TRBJ2-1
clone size: NA
V gene: TRBV7-9
CDR3 DNA: TGTGCCAGCAGCTCGAGCGGGGCCTTCTACAATGAGCAGTTCTTC
CDR3 protein: CASSSSGAFYNEQFF

D gene: NA
J gene: TRBJ1-3
clone size: NA
V gene: TRBV7-9
CDR3 DNA: TGTGCCAGCAGCTTACCCCCAGGGAACTCTGGAAACACCATATATTTT
CDR3 protein: CASSLPPGNSGNTIYF

D gene: NA
J gene: TRBJ1-1
clone size: NA
V gene: TRBV4-2
CDR3 DNA: TGTGCCAGCAGCCAAGGAGAGGGCACTGAAGCTTTCTTT
CDR3 protein: CASSQGEGTEAFF

D gene: TRBD1
J gene: TRBJ2-2
clone size: NA
V gene: TRBV24-1
CDR3 DNA: TGTGCCACCAGTAACGCCGAACAGGGGGCCGCCGGGGAGCTGTTTTTT
CDR3 protein: CATSNAEQGAAGELFF

D gene: TRBD1
J gene: TRBJ1-1
clone size: many
V gene: TRBV6-2/TRBV6-3
CDR3 DNA: TGTGCCAGCAGTTACGAGACAGGGGACGAAGCTTTCTTT
CDR3 protein: CASSYETGDEAFF

D gene: NA
J gene: TRBJ2-1
clone size: NA
V gene: TRBV4-2
CDR3 DNA: TGTGCCAGCAGCCAAGCCAGCGGGTACAATGAGCAGTTCTTC
CDR3 protein: CASSQASGYNEQFF

D gene: NA
J gene: TRBJ2-7
clone size: NA
V gene: TRBV6-5
CDR3 DNA: TGTGCCAGCAGTTCCCCGGGGAAACGGGAGCAGTACTTC
CDR3 protein: CASSSPGKREQYF

D gene: NA
J gene: TRBJ1-5
clone size: NA
V gene: TRBV6-5
CDR3 DNA: TGTGCCAGCAGCAGCGATAGCAATCAGCCCCAGCATTTT
CDR3 protein: CASSSDSNQPQHF

D gene: TRBD1
J gene: TRBJ1-1
clone size: NA
V gene: TRBV5-8
CDR3 DNA: TGTGCCAGCATCGGGACAGGGGGTATCACCAGAACTGAAGCTTTCTTT
CDR3 protein: CASIGTGGITRTEAFF

D gene: NA
J gene: TRBJ1-4
clone size: NA
V gene: TRBV7-8
CDR3 DNA: TGTGCCAGCAGCCTGGAGGGGATTAATGAAAAACTGTTTTTT
CDR3 protein: CASSLEGINEKLFF

D gene: TRBD1
J gene: TRBJ1-5
clone size: NA
V gene: TRBV27
CDR3 DNA: TGTGCCAGCAGTCCCTGGACAGGCGCGGGGAGTCAGCCCCAGCATTTT
CDR3 protein: CASSPWTGAGSQPQHF

D gene: NA
J gene: TRBJ2-3
clone size: NA
V gene: TRBV27
CDR3 DNA: TGTGCCAGCAGCCCCTGGCCTAGCACAGATACGCAGTATTTT
CDR3 protein: CASSPWPSTDTQYF

D gene: NA
J gene: TRBJ2-3
clone size: NA
V gene: TRBV24-1
CDR3 DNA: TGTGCCACCAGTGATGACCGACAGGCAGATACGCAGTATTTT
CDR3 protein: CATSDDRQADTQYF

D gene: NA
J gene: TRBJ1-4
clone size: NA
V gene: TRBV5-6
CDR3 DNA: TGTGCCAGCAGCTTAGTCAGGGACGGGGGAAAACTGTTTTTT
CDR3 protein: CASSLVRDGGKLFF

D gene: NA
J gene: TRBJ1-5
clone size: once
V gene: TRBV11-2
CDR3 DNA: TGTGCCAGCAGCACCTCTTATAAAGACAGGAAATATAGCAATCAGCCCCAGCATTTT
CDR3 protein: CASSTSYKDRKYSNQPQHF

D gene: NA
J gene: TRBJ2-7
clone size: NA
V gene: TRBV7-8
CDR3 DNA: TGTGCCAGCAGCTTAGCGCTCGACACACCTCGGGCTAGCGTTGACTACGAGCAGTACTTC
CDR3 protein: CASSLALDTPRASVDYEQYF

D gene: NA
J gene: TRBJ1-1
clone size: NA
V gene: TRBV5-1
CDR3 DNA: TGCGCCAGCAGTTTCTCCGGGGGGCCGCGCACTGAAGCTTTCTTT
CDR3 protein: CASSFSGGPRTEAFF

D gene: NA
J gene: TRBJ1-1
clone size: NA
V gene: TRBV27
CDR3 DNA: TGTGCCAGCAGTCCACACAGGGTTCCAGAGAACACTGAAGCTTTCTTT
CDR3 protein: CASSPHRVPENTEAFF

D gene: NA
J gene: TRBJ1-2
clone size: NA
V gene: TRBV30
CDR3 DNA: TGTGCCTGGAGTTTCAGGGTTGGCCTTGACTACACCTTC
CDR3 protein: CAWSFRVGLDYTF